This TCR beta chain was sequenced in a study of cytomegalovirus exposure and HLA in healthy donors. This PCR relied on a set of 60 Vbeta primers and 13 Jbeta primers. Sequenced by immunoSEQ multiplex PCR; TCRdb stores in-frame clones only, minus some. The repertoire holds some 180,000 clones, about 9% seen once, with 1% to 1.5% in the top ten. The CDR3 loop spans 15 amino acids. The V and J ends lost 0 bases and 0 bases, in that order; junction bases with no gene match: 1. CDR1 GTSNPN and CDR2 SVGIG come from the germline V gene (reference sequence). This clone was seen more than once but under ten times. The target antigen is unknown. Study outcomes and limitations: In vitro experiments confirmed that three CMV-associated chains were specific for CMV antigens.

This chain joins TRBV30 and TRBJ2-7, with TRBD2 matching 11 bases. The sequenced sample was PBMCs. The sequence was collected from a woman in her 30s in good health and CMV-seropositive. Written as DNA, the CDR3 is TGTGCCTGGAGTGTAACTAGCGGGAGCTCCTACGAGCAGTACTTC. Protein product: CAWSVTSGSSYEQYF.